The 6 T cell receptor beta chains below all came from one sample that was sequenced in a study of blood T cell repertoires in COVID-19. Assay: immunoSEQ multiplex PCR; the TCRdb copy retains only in-frame clones and omits some. The sample lists 200,000 to 250,000 clones; more than 75% were seen once. The sample comprised peripheral blood. The origin of the receptors is a woman between 70 and 85 years old with COVID-19, enrolled during active disease.

CDR3 sequence: CASSLLPGLASEQYF. CDR3 DNA: TGTGCCAGCAGCTTATTACCGGGACTAGCCAGCGAGCAGTACTTC. This sequence joins TRBV11-2 and TRBJ2-7; TRBD2 matches 9 bases. Germline assignment: CDR1 SGHAT and CDR2 FQNNGV. The V gene end was trimmed by 2 bases and the J gene end by 6 bases; junction bases not matched to a gene: 8. This CDR3 is built from 15 residues.

V and J are TRBV5-6 and TRBJ1-1; D not certain. The CDR3 spans 14 residues. Trimming took off 6 bases at V and 1 base at J, with 13 bases between the two ends. In germline, CDR1 is SGHDT, CDR2 YYEEEE. This CDR3 is CASIPQGRNTEAFF. CDR3 nucleotides: TGTGCCAGCATCCCCCAAGGGAGGAACACTGAAGCTTTCTTT.

The chain recombines TRBV10-2 with TRBJ1-5; D not resolved. V lost 4 bases to trimming and J lost 7 bases, with 11 bases between them. The CDR3 runs 13 residues. Germline CDR1 reads WSHSY; CDR2 reads SAAADI. The CDR3 loop is CASSGQRAQPQHF. CDR3 nucleotide sequence: TGCGCCAGCAGTGGGCAGAGGGCCCAGCCCCAGCATTTT.

About this clone: Other nucleotide sequences in the sample specify the same CDR3. V and J are TRBV7-9 and TRBJ1-5; D ambiguous. The V end was cut by 0 bases, the J end by 4 bases, with 4 bases between. Germline-derived CDR1 and CDR2 are SEHNR and FQNEAQ (reference sequence). The CDR3 is made up of 13 amino acids. The CDR3 spells CASSLAVNQPQHF. The DNA of the CDR3 is TGTGCCAGCAGCTTAGCCGTTAATCAGCCCCAGCATTTT.

This chain connects TRBV5-6 to TRBJ2-7; TRBD2 aligns across 10 bases. Germline V gene data show CDR1 as SGHDT and CDR2 as YYEEEE. This CDR3 has 15 amino acids. V lost 4 bases, J lost 0 bases, and 4 bases stayed unmatched. The CDR3, as DNA: TGTGCCAGCAGCCTCGGGACTAGCGTCTCCTACGAGCAGTACTTC. Its protein product is CASSLGTSVSYEQYF.

V and J are TRBV5-4 and TRBJ2-7; TRBD2 matches at 14 bases. The germline gives CDR1 SGHNT, CDR2 YYREEE (reference sequence). This CDR3 contains 15 residues. V lost 2 bases and J lost 7; bases outside the gene matches: 5. In DNA, the CDR3 is TGTGCCAGCAGCTTAGGACTAGCGGGAGGTAGGGAGCAGTACTTC. Translated: CASSLGLAGGREQYF. The whole variable domain, remainder taken from reference TRBV5-4 and TRBJ2-7, is ETGVTQSPTHLIKTRGQQVTLRCSSQSGHNTVSWYQQALGQGPQFIFQYYREEENGRGNFPPRFSGLQFPNYSSELNVNALELDDSALYLCASSLGLAGGREQYFGPGTRLTVT.